The clone carrying this T cell receptor beta chain was seen many times. Its antigen is as yet unknown. J was trimmed by 6 bases and V by 3 bases; bases with no gene match: 4. Germline CDR1 SEHNR, CDR2 FQNEAQ (reference sequence). CDR3 length: 14 amino acids. Genomic DNA constituted the template upon which TCR beta VDJ and CDR3 profiling was performed. TCRdb reanalysed the reads using MiXCR and keeps one entry per CDR3 protein. The table has about 180,000 distinct CDR3 sequences, around 48% seen once. This sample stems from a study of CD8+CD57+ T cells in acquired aplastic anemia. Study-level results: Patients and healthy controls showed no significant CD8+ Simpson's diversity difference.

Patients who underwent sequencing had shown CD8+CD57+ cell expansion by flow cytometry. Severe acquired aplastic anemia was the diagnosis recorded for all patients. Receipt of therapy had not occurred in any patient by the time of blood sampling. The source material was sorted CD4+, CD8+, or CD8+CD57+ T cells (not recorded which) from PBMCs. The chain combines TRBV7-9 with TRBJ1-4; the match to TRBD1 covers 7 bases. The receptor's source is a human donor with aplastic anemia. This CDR3 reads CASSFGQGDEKLFF. Written as DNA, the CDR3 is TGTGCCAGCAGCTTCGGGCAGGGGGATGAAAAACTGTTTTTT.